This TCR beta chain was observed in a study of cytomegalovirus exposure and HLA in healthy donors. The overall study: Genotyping showed approximately 81% of roughly 400 donors falling in the Caucasian-associated ancestry cluster. Points from the study as a whole: As immune exposure information, only CMV serostatus was available. In a later analysis, HLA-associated beta chains showed higher expansion and lower generation probabilities than comparable chains.

For this clone: As yet, its antigen is unknown.

V shed 1 base and J 1 base; nucleotides not matched to a gene: 0. This CDR3 comprises 16 residues. Germline V lookup: CDR1 SGHVS, CDR2 FQNEAQ. The PCR contained 60 Vbeta and 13 Jbeta primers. In the source study's methods: About 11 million of some 80 million unique TCR beta chains were shared, per a later count. TCRdb keeps only in-frame clones here, not all; method: immunoSEQ multiplex PCR. The D gene and trimming were derived from the DNA, and the V and J assignments and clone size from that table. The data hold 210,000 or so clones, with approximately 80% observed a single time. The V gene is TRBV7-8, the J gene TRBJ2-2; 10 nucleotides align to TRBD2. Input material: PBMCs. The clonotype was recovered from a boy aged 2 to 10 in good health and CMV-seronegative. The CDR3 DNA sequence: TGTGCCAGCAGCTTAGGGACTAGCGGGAACACCGGGGAGCTGTTTTTT. Its translation: CASSLGTSGNTGELFF.